A selection of T cell receptor beta chains follows, all from one sample in a study of T-cell memory formation after mild COVID-19. TCRdb recomputed calls from the 5' RACE reads with MiXCR, one row per CDR3 protein. The sample shows 470,000 or so distinct CDR3 sequences, around 20% of them seen only once. The sequencing input was PBMCs or a T cell subset sorted from them (not recorded which). The receptor set was obtained from an adult woman who had mild COVID-19 (a few samples of this study predate the infection). Cell type and time point are not known. CDR3s include the opening cysteine and the closing phenylalanine or tryptophan. The D gene is left open where the match is weak.

d_gene	v_gene	j_gene	CDR3aa
.	TRBV4-1	TRBJ1-3	CASSQDRGGPSSGNTIYF
.	TRBV10-3	TRBJ2-7	CAIGQGSSEQYF
.	TRBV5-1	TRBJ2-3	CASSLAADTQYF
.	TRBV7-9	TRBJ1-1	CASSSEAGTEAFF
.	TRBV24-1	TRBJ2-6	CATSDSEVSSWSGANVLTF
.	TRBV30	TRBJ1-1	CAWTHWAPPVDTEAFF
TRBD2	TRBV29-1	TRBJ2-3	CSVWTSGRRDTQYF
.	TRBV24-1	TRBJ2-7	CATSESGTADYYEQYF
TRBD2	TRBV25-1	TRBJ2-1	CASSGSPGGRGYNEQFF
.	TRBV5-1	TRBJ2-2	CASSGHGDTGELFF
TRBD2	TRBV4-1	TRBJ2-4	CASSQGLAGGIAKNIQYF
TRBD2	TRBV5-4	TRBJ2-3	CASSFGGRRAGKGTDTQYF
TRBD2	TRBV4-3	TRBJ2-5	CASSQDSLAGGPGETQYF
.	TRBV6-2/TRBV6-3	TRBJ2-3	CASRDRRTGDTQYF
TRBD2	TRBV6-2/TRBV6-3	TRBJ2-7	CASIKTSGTYEQYF
.	TRBV24-1	TRBJ2-5	CATSEEPGHLQETQYF
.	TRBV7-9	TRBJ2-3	CASSRLEADTQYF
TRBD2	TRBV12-3/TRBV12-4	TRBJ2-1	CASSQRTSGRNEQFF